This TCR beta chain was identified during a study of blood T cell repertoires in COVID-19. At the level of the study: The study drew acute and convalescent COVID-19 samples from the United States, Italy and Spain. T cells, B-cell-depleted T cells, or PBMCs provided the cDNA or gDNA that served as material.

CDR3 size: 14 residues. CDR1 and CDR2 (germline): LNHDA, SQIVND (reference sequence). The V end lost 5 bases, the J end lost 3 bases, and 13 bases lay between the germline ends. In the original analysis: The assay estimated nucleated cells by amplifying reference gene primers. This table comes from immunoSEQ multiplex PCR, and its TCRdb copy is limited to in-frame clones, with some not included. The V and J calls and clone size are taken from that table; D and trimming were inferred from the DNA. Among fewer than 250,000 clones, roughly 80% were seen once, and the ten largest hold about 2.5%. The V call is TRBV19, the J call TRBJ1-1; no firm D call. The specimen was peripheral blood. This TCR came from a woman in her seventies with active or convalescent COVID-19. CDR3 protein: CASSGVGGDTEAFF. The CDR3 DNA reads TGTGCCAGTAGTGGGGTAGGCGGGGACACTGAAGCTTTCTTT. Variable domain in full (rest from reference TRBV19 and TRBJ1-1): DGGITQSPKYLFRKEGQNVTLSCEQNLNHDAMYWYRQDPGQGLRLIYYSQIVNDFQKGDIAEGYSVSREKKESFPLTVTSAQKNPTAFYLCASSGVGGDTEAFFGQGTRLTVV.